These 8 T cell receptor beta chains share one sample of origin, sequenced in a study of OX40 agonist ivuxolimab in advanced cancers. Produced via immunoSEQ multiplex PCR; TCRdb's table is partial and in-frame only. The sample shows 76,000 or so clones, roughly 86% of them seen only once. Source: CD4+ or CD8+ T cells sorted from blood, taken in a trial of the OX40 agonist ivuxolimab. These receptors originate from an adult with an advanced solid tumor such as melanoma, head and neck, liver or kidney cancer.

The rearrangement links TRBV13 to TRBJ2-7; D gene ambiguous. The CDR3 has 14 amino acids. Germline V CDR1 and CDR2: PRHDT, FYEKMQ (reference sequence). V shed 5 bases and J shed 5 bases, with 16 bases lying between them. CDR3 amino acids: CASSTRGVRHEQYF. The DNA of the CDR3 is TGTGCCAGCAGCACAAGAGGCGTTCGCCACGAGCAGTACTTC.

The chain uses TRBV7-3 and TRBJ1-2; 7 bases match TRBD1. Per the germline V gene, CDR1 is SGHTA and CDR2 is FQGTGA. The CDR3 runs to 16 residues. The V and J ends lost 0 bases and 6 bases, in that order; junction bases with no gene match: 10. CDR3 nucleotides: TGTGCCAGCAGCTTAACTGCGGCAGGGGGATCGGATGGCTACACCTTC. It specifies CASSLTAAGGSDGYTF.

The chain employs TRBV10-3 and TRBJ2-2; 7 nucleotides agree with TRBD1. Germline CDR1 and CDR2: ENHRY and SYGVKD. V lost 7 bases and J lost 5; bases outside the gene matches: 10. This CDR3 comprises 15 residues. The CDR3 region is CAINNRDRRTGELFF. DNA for the CDR3: TGTGCCATCAATAATAGGGACAGACGTACCGGGGAGCTGTTTTTT.

This clone was seen at least ten times. The CDR3 loop is CASSLGGTGYTF. The CDR3 coding sequence is TGCGCCAGCAGCTTGGGGGGGACCGGCTACACCTTC. V gene TRBV5-1 combines with J gene TRBJ1-2; perhaps TRBD1 as D (5 bases). With 0 bases removed from V and 8 bases from J, the gap between germline ends came to 8 bases. The CDR3 covers 12 residues. Germline V gives CDR1 SGHRS, CDR2 YFSETQ.

V is TRBV7-2 and J is TRBJ2-3, with a tentative D call TRBD2 (5 bases). With 5 bases removed from V and 2 bases from J, the gap between germline ends came to 17 bases. Germline V lookup: CDR1 SGHTA, CDR2 FQGNSA. This CDR3 has 16 residues. CDR3: CASSLWASKPTDTQYF. The CDR3 DNA reads TGTGCCAGCAGCCTATGGGCTAGCAAACCCACAGATACGCAGTATTTT.

CDR3 loop: CASSRDRGSEAFF. The CDR3 nucleotides read TGTGCCAGCAGCCGGGACAGGGGTTCTGAAGCTTTCTTT. The chain combines TRBV7-2 with TRBJ1-1; 10 positions agree with TRBD1. The germline CDR1 and CDR2 sequences are SGHTA and FQGNSA. The CDR3 is 13 amino acids. V lost 5 bases and J lost 6; bases outside the gene matches: 3.

The chain carries TRBV6-6 and TRBJ1-5, with TRBD1 identical over 8 bases. CDR1 and CDR2 from the germline V gene are MNHNY and SVGAGI (reference sequence). J lost 0 bases, V lost 8 bases, and 6 bases had no gene match. CDR3 length equals 15 residues. For the CDR3, the DNA is TGTGCCAGCTCCATGACAGGGGATAGCAATCAGCCCCAGCATTTT. Residues: CASSMTGDSNQPQHF.

The chain combines TRBV6-1 with TRBJ2-5; D remains unclear. Germline lookup yields CDR1 MNHNS and CDR2 SASEGT. The CDR3 is 15 residues long. V was shortened by 1 base and J by 2 bases, with 11 bases between the two germline ends. CDR3 sequence (DNA): TGTGCCAGCAGTGAAGTAGGGATAGTTCAAGAGACCCAGTACTTC. It encodes CASSEVGIVQETQYF.